These T cell receptor beta chains were read from a single sample in a study of cytomegalovirus exposure and HLA in healthy donors. The protocol was immunoSEQ multiplex PCR, while the TCRdb copy is restricted to in-frame clones and leaves out a portion. This table has about 140,000 clones, 80% to 85% appearing once. Sequenced sample: PBMCs. The receptors shown here come from a woman between 45 and 65 years old in good health and CMV-seropositive. Each CDR3 is given with its conserved first and last residue. The order of the fields is clone size, V gene, CDR3 protein. The listing skips clone size in some rows; elsewhere it reads once, few, many or a size class.

clone_size: -
v_call: TRBV4-1
cdr3_aa: CASSQDLGMGQKGYTF

clone_size: few
v_call: TRBV29-1
cdr3_aa: CSVGEGWGEQFF

clone_size: -
v_call: TRBV5-1
cdr3_aa: CASSFLVSTDTQYF

clone_size: -
v_call: TRBV6-1
cdr3_aa: CASTSFSSGNTIYF

clone_size: -
v_call: TRBV6-5
cdr3_aa: CASSPLSGEGGYTF

clone_size: -
v_call: TRBV6-5
cdr3_aa: CASSYSGGGQEETQYF

clone_size: -
v_call: TRBV7-5
cdr3_aa: CARSPGQDNQPQHF

clone_size: once
v_call: TRBV29-1
cdr3_aa: CSVLTWNTEAFF

clone_size: -
v_call: TRBV5-4
cdr3_aa: CASSLGSLAGVYNEQFF

clone_size: -
v_call: TRBV28
cdr3_aa: CATNSASGFFTEAFF

clone_size: -
v_call: TRBV7-2
cdr3_aa: CASSLGAGRGTDTQYF

clone_size: -
v_call: TRBV2
cdr3_aa: CASSWATNYGYTF

clone_size: -
v_call: TRBV5-4
cdr3_aa: CATHRGGAEDTQYF

clone_size: -
v_call: TRBV5-1
cdr3_aa: CASSSRTGGGSVAFF

clone_size: -
v_call: TRBV28
cdr3_aa: CASSLGFWTGAQPQHF

clone_size: -
v_call: TRBV7-3
cdr3_aa: CASSQMSSGANVLTF

clone_size: -
v_call: TRBV18
cdr3_aa: CASSPPSADTQYF

clone_size: -
v_call: TRBV7-9
cdr3_aa: CASSPGQGVWPQHF

clone_size: -
v_call: TRBV27
cdr3_aa: CASSLSVGGGAFF

clone_size: -
v_call: TRBV30
cdr3_aa: CAWSSVVRGMKGYTF

clone_size: -
v_call: TRBV4-3
cdr3_aa: CASSQPGQGASEAFF

clone_size: -
v_call: TRBV7-3
cdr3_aa: CASSREGGMNTEAFF

clone_size: -
v_call: TRBV28
cdr3_aa: CASTLPMGGGNEQFF

clone_size: few
v_call: TRBV2
cdr3_aa: CASSEQRDQETQYF

clone_size: once
v_call: TRBV6-5
cdr3_aa: CASKKTPGATDTQYF

clone_size: -
v_call: TRBV21-1
cdr3_aa: CAPSSGRKTGELFF

clone_size: -
v_call: TRBV5-6
cdr3_aa: CASSLRDRVRTEAFF

clone_size: -
v_call: TRBV6-1
cdr3_aa: CASSVVETGHYYTKETQYF

clone_size: -
v_call: TRBV5-1
cdr3_aa: CASSGGQTNTGELFF

clone_size: -
v_call: TRBV6-1
cdr3_aa: CASSPMTGNNQPQHF

clone_size: -
v_call: TRBV7-2
cdr3_aa: CASSLAGGAEAQYF

clone_size: -
v_call: TRBV5-1
cdr3_aa: CASILGLAGARGETQYF

clone_size: -
v_call: TRBV7-9
cdr3_aa: CASSPWGIAGVDEQFF

clone_size: -
v_call: TRBV29-1
cdr3_aa: CSVTQGEETQYF

clone_size: few
v_call: TRBV9
cdr3_aa: CASSVAPQETQYF

clone_size: -
v_call: TRBV28
cdr3_aa: CASSFSGMVETQYF